This section outlines one T cell receptor (beta chain) sequence together with its context. These data belong to a study of technical replicates of blood from several donors. Clones were read by immunoSEQ multiplex PCR, and TCRdb kept only the in-frame ones, dropping some. The table records about 74,000 clones, 70% to 90% of them present only once. The source material was T cells isolated from PBMCs. This TCR came from a human donor in good health.

The chain's CDR3 is CASSPTSGIYNEQFF. The CDR3 DNA reads TGCGCCAGCAGCCCGACTAGCGGGATCTACAATGAGCAGTTCTTC. The chain uses TRBV4-3 and TRBJ2-1; 11 bases line up with TRBD2. Germline CDR1 reads LGHNA; CDR2 reads YSLEER. J gave up 3 bases and V 4 bases, and 2 bases lay outside the gene matches. CDR3 size: 15 residues.